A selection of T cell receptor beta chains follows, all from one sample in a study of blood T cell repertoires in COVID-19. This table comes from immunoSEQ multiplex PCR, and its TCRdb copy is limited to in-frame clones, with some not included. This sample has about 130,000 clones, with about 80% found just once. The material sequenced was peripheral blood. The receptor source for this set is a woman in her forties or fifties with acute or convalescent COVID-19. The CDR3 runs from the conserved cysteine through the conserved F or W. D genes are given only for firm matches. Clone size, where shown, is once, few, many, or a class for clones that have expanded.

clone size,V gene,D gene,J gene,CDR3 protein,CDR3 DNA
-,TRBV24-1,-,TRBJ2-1,CATSDYGNPGYNEQFF,TGTGCCACCAGTGATTACGGGAATCCAGGCTACAATGAGCAGTTCTTC
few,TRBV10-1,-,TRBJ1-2,CASRTETLNYGYTF,TGCGCCAGCAGGACCGAGACACTGAACTATGGCTACACCTTC
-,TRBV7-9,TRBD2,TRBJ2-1,CASSLESGSAQFF,TGTGCCAGCAGCTTAGAGAGCGGGAGCGCGCAGTTCTTC
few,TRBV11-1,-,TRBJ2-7,CASSHGRTRNYEQYF,TGTGCCAGCAGCCACGGAAGAACTAGAAACTACGAGCAGTACTTC
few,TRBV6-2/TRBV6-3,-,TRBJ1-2,CASSYSGRASGYTF,TGTGCCAGCAGTTACTCCGGCAGGGCGAGCGGCTACACCTTC
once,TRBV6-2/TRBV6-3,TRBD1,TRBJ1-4,CASSYGTGLVKKLFF,TGTGCCAGCAGTTATGGGACAGGGCTTGTGAAAAAACTGTTTTTT
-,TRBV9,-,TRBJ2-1,CASSVSGTGYNEQFF,TGTGCCAGCAGCGTATCCGGGACTGGATACAATGAGCAGTTCTTC
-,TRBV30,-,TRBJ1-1,CACSMNTEAFF,TGTGCCTGTTCCATGAACACTGAAGCTTTCTTT
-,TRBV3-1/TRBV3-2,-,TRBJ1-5,CASSLRGGGNQPQHF,TGTGCCAGCAGCCTCAGGGGTGGAGGCAATCAGCCCCAGCATTTT
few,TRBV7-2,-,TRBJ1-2,CASSLVGGGYTF,TGTGCCAGCAGCTTAGTCGGGGGTGGCTACACCTTC
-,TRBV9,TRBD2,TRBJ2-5,CASSVQAGGSQETQYF,TGTGCCAGCAGCGTCCAAGCGGGAGGGTCCCAAGAGACCCAGTACTTC
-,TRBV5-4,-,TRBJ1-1,CASSLYSMNTEAFF,TGTGCCAGCAGCTTGTACAGTATGAACACTGAAGCTTTCTTT
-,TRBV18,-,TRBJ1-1,CASSPGLSMNTEAFF,TGTGCCAGCTCACCTGGGCTTTCCATGAACACTGAAGCTTTCTTT
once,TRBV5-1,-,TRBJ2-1,CASSFTVPNNEQFF,TGCGCCAGCAGCTTTACCGTCCCTAACAATGAGCAGTTCTTC
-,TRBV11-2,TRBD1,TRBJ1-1,CASSLGQGSTEAFF,TGTGCCAGCAGCTTAGGACAGGGAAGCACTGAAGCTTTCTTT
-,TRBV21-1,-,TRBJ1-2,CASSKARGADYGYTF,TGTGCCAGCAGCAAAGCGCGGGGGGCAGACTATGGCTACACCTTC
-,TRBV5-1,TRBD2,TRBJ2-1,CASSLEGLAANEQFF,TGCGCCAGCAGCTTGGAGGGACTAGCGGCCAATGAGCAGTTCTTC
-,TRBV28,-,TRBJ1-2,CASRSVNGYTF,TGTGCCAGTCGCAGCGTGAATGGCTACACCTTC
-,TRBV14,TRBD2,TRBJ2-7,CASSRLAREQYF,TGTGCCAGCAGCCGACTAGCCCGCGAGCAGTACTTC
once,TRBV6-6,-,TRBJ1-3,CASRYGDTGNTIYF,TGTGCCAGCAGGTACGGGGACACTGGAAACACCATATATTTT
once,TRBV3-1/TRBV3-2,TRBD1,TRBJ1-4,CASSNRQGAREKLFF,TGTGCCAGCAGCAACAGACAGGGGGCGAGAGAAAAACTGTTTTTT
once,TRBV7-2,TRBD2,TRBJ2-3,CASSLKLGGGSTDTQYF,TGTGCCAGCAGCTTAAAGCTCGGGGGAGGGAGCACAGATACGCAGTATTTT
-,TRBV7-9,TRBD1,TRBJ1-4,CASSSRGTGTNEKLFF,TGTGCCAGCAGCTCCCGAGGGACAGGCACTAATGAAAAACTGTTTTTT
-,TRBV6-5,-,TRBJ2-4,CASSYLAAAKNIQYF,TGTGCCAGCAGTTACTTGGCCGCAGCCAAAAACATTCAGTACTTC
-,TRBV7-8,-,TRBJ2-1,CASSPRGAASDEQFF,TGTGCCAGCAGCCCACGGGGGGCCGCGTCTGATGAGCAGTTCTTC
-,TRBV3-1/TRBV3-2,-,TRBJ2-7,CASSQVQTRQYF,TGTGCCAGCAGCCAAGTCCAAACGCGGCAGTACTTC
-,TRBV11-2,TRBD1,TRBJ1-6,CASSLWTGRTNSPLHF,TGTGCCAGCAGCCTGTGGACAGGGAGAACCAATTCACCCCTCCACTTT
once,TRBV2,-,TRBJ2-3,CASSARDSNTQYF,TGTGCCAGCAGCGCCCGGGACTCGAATACGCAGTATTTT
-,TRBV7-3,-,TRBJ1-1,CASSTGGNTEAFF,TGTGCCAGCAGTACGGGGGGGAACACTGAAGCTTTCTTT
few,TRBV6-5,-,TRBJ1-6,CASGSNSGSSPLHF,TGTGCCAGCGGGTCAAATTCCGGGAGTTCACCCCTCCACTTT
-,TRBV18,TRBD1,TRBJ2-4,CASSPQGVRGNIQYF,TGTGCCAGCTCACCCCAGGGGGTTCGCGGAAACATTCAGTACTTC
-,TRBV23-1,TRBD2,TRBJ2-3,CASSRGESGSGDTQYF,TGCGCCAGCAGTCGCGGGGAGAGCGGGAGTGGAGATACGCAGTATTTT
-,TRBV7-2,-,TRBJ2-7,CASGGGKFKGYEQYF,TGTGCCTCGGGAGGGGGCAAGTTTAAAGGCTACGAGCAGTACTTC
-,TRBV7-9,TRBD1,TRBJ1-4,CASSLDGTGREKLFF,TGTGCCAGCAGCTTAGATGGGACAGGGCGCGAAAAACTGTTTTTT
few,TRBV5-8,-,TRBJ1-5,CASSLGGGTNQPQHF,TGTGCCAGCAGCTTGGGGGGAGGTACTAATCAGCCCCAGCATTTT
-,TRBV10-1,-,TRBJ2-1,CASSERLASEQFF,TGCGCCAGCAGTGAGAGGCTAGCGTCTGAGCAGTTCTTC
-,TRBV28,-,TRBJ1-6,CASREKNRILLSPLHF,TGTGCCAGCAGAGAAAAGAACAGGATTTTGTTATCACCCCTCCACTTT
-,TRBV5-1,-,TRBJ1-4,CASSPEPDSNYEKLFF,TGCGCCAGCAGCCCCGAACCTGACAGTAATTATGAAAAACTGTTTTTT
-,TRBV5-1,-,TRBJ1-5,CASSFIGGQPQHF,TGCGCCAGCAGCTTCATAGGGGGACAGCCCCAGCATTTT
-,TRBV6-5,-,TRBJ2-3,CASRPATGDTQYF,TGTGCCAGCAGGCCGGCGACAGGAGATACGCAGTATTTT
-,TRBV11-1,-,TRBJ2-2,CASSLRRSNTGELFF,TGTGCCAGCAGCTTACGCAGGTCGAACACCGGGGAGCTGTTTTTT
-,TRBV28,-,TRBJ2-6,CASVSGRAPAGANVLTF,TGTGCCAGCGTCTCGGGCAGGGCTCCGGCTGGGGCCAACGTCCTGACTTTC
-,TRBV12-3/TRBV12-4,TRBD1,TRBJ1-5,CASRGQGGQPQHF,TGTGCCAGCAGGGGACAGGGAGGGCAGCCCCAGCATTTT
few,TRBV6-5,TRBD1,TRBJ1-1,CASVLGQGGTEAFF,TGTGCCAGCGTCTTAGGACAGGGGGGAACTGAAGCTTTCTTT
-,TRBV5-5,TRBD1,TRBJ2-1,CASSALTGVRSNEQFF,TGTGCCAGCAGCGCCCTGACAGGGGTAAGATCCAATGAGCAGTTCTTC